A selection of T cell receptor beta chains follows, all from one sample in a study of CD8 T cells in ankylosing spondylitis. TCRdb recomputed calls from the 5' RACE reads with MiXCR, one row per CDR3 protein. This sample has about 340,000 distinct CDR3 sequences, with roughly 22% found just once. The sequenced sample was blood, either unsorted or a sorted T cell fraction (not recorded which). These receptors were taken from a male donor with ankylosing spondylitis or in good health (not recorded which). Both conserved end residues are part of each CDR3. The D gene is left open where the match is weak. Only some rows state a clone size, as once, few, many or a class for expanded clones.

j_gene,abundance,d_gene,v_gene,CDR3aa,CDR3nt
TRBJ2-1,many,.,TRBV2,CASPSRDEQFF,TGTGCCAGCCCCAGCCGAGATGAGCAGTTCTTC
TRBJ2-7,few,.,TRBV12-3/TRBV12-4,CASSFKPGAYEQYF,TGTGCCAGCAGTTTCAAACCGGGTGCCTACGAGCAGTACTTC
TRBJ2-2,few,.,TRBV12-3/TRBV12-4,CASTLDQVTGELFF,TGTGCCAGCACCCTAGACCAGGTCACCGGGGAGCTGTTTTTT
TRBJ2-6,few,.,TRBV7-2,CASSAGTTVIGPNASGANVLTF,TGTGCCAGCAGCGCCGGAACTACTGTTATAGGGCCAAATGCCTCTGGGGCCAACGTCCTGACTTTC
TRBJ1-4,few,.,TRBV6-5,CASSYSIGTEKLFF,TGTGCCAGCAGTTACTCGATCGGGACTGAAAAACTGTTTTTT
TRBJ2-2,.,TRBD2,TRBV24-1,CATSDPLAGGPNTGELFF,TGTGCCACCAGTGATCCACTAGCGGGGGGCCCGAACACCGGGGAGCTGTTTTTT
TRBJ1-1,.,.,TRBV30,CAWSVLENTEAFF,TGTGCCTGGAGTGTACTGGAGAACACTGAAGCTTTCTTT
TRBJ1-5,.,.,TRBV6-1,CASSPYDSSNQPQHF,TGTGCCAGCAGTCCTTATGACAGTAGCAATCAGCCCCAGCATTTT
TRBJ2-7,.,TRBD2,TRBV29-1,CSASIAMTSGGAKQYF,TGCAGCGCCTCAATTGCGATGACTAGCGGGGGAGCGAAGCAGTACTTC
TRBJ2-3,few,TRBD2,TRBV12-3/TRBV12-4,CASSPRVAGPAGDTQYF,TGTGCCAGCAGCCCGAGGGTAGCGGGGCCCGCTGGAGATACGCAGTATTTT
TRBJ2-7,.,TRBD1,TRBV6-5,CASSYRTGGFSYEQYF,TGTGCCAGCAGTTACAGGACAGGGGGTTTCTCCTACGAGCAGTACTTC
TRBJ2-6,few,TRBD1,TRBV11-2,CASRTDRGLALALANVLTF,TGTGCCAGCAGGACTGACAGGGGGCTTGCCTTAGCCTTGGCCAACGTCCTGACTTTC
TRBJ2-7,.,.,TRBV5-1,CASSLSTGTYEQYF,TGCGCCAGCAGCTTGTCAACAGGAACCTACGAGCAGTACTTC
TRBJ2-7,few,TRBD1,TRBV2,CASSGAAEQGIRPYEQYF,TGTGCCAGCAGTGGAGCCGCCGAACAGGGGATTCGCCCCTACGAGCAGTACTTC
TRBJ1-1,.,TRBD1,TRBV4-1,CASSHQGVGTEAFF,TGCGCCAGCAGCCATCAGGGGGTTGGGACTGAAGCTTTCTTT
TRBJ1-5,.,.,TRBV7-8,CASSLMTSRNQPQHF,TGTGCCAGCAGCTTAATGACAAGTCGCAATCAGCCCCAGCATTTT
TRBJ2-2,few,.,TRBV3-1,CASSGTSNTGELFF,TGTGCCAGCAGCGGGACATCGAACACCGGGGAGCTGTTTTTT
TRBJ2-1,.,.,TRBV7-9,CASTVGQGNNEQFF,TGTGCCAGCACCGTGGGGCAAGGAAACAATGAGCAGTTCTTC
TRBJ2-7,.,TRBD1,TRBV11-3,CASSSRTGENEQYF,TGTGCCAGCAGCTCAAGGACAGGGGAGAACGAGCAGTACTTC
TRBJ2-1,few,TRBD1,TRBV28,CASSLPGQVYNEQFF,TGTGCCAGCAGTCTCCCGGGACAGGTCTACAATGAGCAGTTCTTC